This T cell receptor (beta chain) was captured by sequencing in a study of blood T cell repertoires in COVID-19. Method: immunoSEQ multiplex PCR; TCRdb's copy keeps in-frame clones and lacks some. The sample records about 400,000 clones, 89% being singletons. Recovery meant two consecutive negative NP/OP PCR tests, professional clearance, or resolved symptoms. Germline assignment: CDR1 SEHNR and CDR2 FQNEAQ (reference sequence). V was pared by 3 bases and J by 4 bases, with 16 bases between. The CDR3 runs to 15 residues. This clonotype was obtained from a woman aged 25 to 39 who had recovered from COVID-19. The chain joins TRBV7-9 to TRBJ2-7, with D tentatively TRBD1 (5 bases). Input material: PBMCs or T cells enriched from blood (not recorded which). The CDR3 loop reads CASSFLETESYEQYF. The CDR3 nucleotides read TGTGCCAGCAGCTTCCTCGAGACAGAAAGTTACGAGCAGTACTTC.